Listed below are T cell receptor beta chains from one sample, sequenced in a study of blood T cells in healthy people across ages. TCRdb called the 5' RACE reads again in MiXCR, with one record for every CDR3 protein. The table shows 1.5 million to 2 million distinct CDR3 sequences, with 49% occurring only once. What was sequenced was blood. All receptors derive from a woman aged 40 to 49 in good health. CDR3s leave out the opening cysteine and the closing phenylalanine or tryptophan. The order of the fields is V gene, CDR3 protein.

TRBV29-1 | SAEGGQPGQGYGETQY
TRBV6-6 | ASSYMQGETGGYGNT
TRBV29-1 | SADDSNEQF
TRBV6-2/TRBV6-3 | ASARNLETQY
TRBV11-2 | ASSLYRGRADTQY
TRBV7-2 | ASSSDRVAGGPQY
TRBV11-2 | ASSLELAGGRMTDTQY
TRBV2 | ASSEWTSGFVFNEQY
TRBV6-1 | ASTTDQETQY
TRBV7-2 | ASRGPPGNEQF
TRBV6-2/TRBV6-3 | ASRPFVSGVYSNQPQH
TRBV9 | ASSDAMDRATYGYT
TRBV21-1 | ASSKDKDGYT
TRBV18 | ASSLTETSYNEQF
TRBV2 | ASSEAQVLRY
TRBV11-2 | ASSLITGGSEETQY
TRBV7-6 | ASSLNTAQGMLQPQH
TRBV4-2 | ASSQEVGGGQETQY
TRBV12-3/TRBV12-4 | ASSQGQGARGGYT
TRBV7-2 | ASSLGTGTTGSYNEQF
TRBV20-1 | SASRGPRGEQY
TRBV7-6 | ASRPGTGDRAEAF
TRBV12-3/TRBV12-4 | ASSLKAQWLF
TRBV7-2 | ASSQEGGAREQY
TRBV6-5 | ASSPTIGGPYNEQY
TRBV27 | ASSLSRRGDEQY
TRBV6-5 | ASSLDRDRANEQF
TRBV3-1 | ASSQPGPAEAF
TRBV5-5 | ASSFGQKNSPLH
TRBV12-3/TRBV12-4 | ASSLGGGGRAPRETQY
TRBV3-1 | ASSQGPGISYEQY
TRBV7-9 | ASSAWTSGGHNEQF
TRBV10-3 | AISGTTVGYGYT
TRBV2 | ASSERSETQY
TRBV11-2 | ASSLGTTWYNEQF
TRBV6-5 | ASSYTRGDDEQF
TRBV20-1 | SAIATANTEAF
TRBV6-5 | ASRPPGTGAHEQY
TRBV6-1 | ASRGDPRETQY
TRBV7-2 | ASSLAGKGETQY
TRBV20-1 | SARGGAGQPQH
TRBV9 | ASSLILGSSNEQY
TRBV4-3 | ASSQREGATDTQY
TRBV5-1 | ASSLALPPGSPLH
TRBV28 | ASRLGTTRSNYGYT
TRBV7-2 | ASSESRNSPLH
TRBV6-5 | ASSPQGFILNTEAF
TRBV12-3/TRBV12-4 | ASSLEAREKYNEQF
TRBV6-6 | ASSSAGVERY
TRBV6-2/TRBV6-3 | ASRETGTQY
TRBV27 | ASSPVERGGLEQF
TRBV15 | ATSRRGLGYGYT
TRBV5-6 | ASSLALGAEIDNEQF
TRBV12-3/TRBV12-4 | ASSSPGTGNTEAF
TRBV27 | ASSFGGFLTDTQY